This is a list of T cell receptor beta chains from one sample in a study of blood T cell repertoires in COVID-19. Using immunoSEQ multiplex PCR, the repertoire was profiled, and TCRdb retains in-frame clones only, with some absent. The data contain 250,000 to 350,000 clones, roughly 86% of them singletons. Sequenced: peripheral blood. The receptor source for this set is a woman aged 25 to 39 who had recovered from COVID-19. Each CDR3 is given with its conserved first and last residue. D genes are given only for firm matches. Some rows have no size entry. The others give once, few or many, or a class for an expanded clone.

TRBJ1-4	.	TRBV11-3	.	TGTGCCAGCAGCGACAGGAATAATGAAAAACTGTTTTTT	CASSDRNNEKLFF
TRBJ2-2	TRBD1	TRBV5-1	.	TGCGCCAGCAGCTTTCTCCAGGGGGCGCCCGGGGAGCTGTTTTTT	CASSFLQGAPGELFF
TRBJ2-7	TRBD2	TRBV6-5	.	TGTGCCAGCGTAGCGGGCCGGGGCGAGCAGTACTTC	CASVAGRGEQYF
TRBJ1-1	.	TRBV5-1	once	TGCGCCAGCAGCTTGGATGGAGGGTGGAGCACTGAAGCTTTCTTT	CASSLDGGWSTEAFF
TRBJ2-7	TRBD2	TRBV19	.	TGTGCCAGTAGCCCAGGAGGAGGGAGGGGTGAGCAGTACTTC	CASSPGGGRGEQYF
TRBJ2-3	.	TRBV7-8	.	TGTGCCAGCAGCTTAGCGGGGGGGGGCAGCGGCACAGATACGCAGTATTTT	CASSLAGGGSGTDTQYF
TRBJ2-5	.	TRBV9	.	TGTGCCAGCAGCGTGTCGACAGGAGGCGAGACCCAGTACTTC	CASSVSTGGETQYF
TRBJ1-4	TRBD1	TRBV3-1/TRBV3-2	.	TGTGCCAGCAGCCAACGACTCCAGAACGGGACAGGGCAGAAGAATGAAAAACTGTTTTTT	CASSQRLQNGTGQKNEKLFF
TRBJ1-2	TRBD1	TRBV4-3	.	TGCGCCAGCAGCCAAGCGACAGGGGGTTATGGCTACACCTTC	CASSQATGGYGYTF
TRBJ1-4	TRBD1	TRBV5-1	.	TGCGCCAGCAGCCCCGCAGGGGGCATTGCAACTAATGAAAAACTGTTTTTT	CASSPAGGIATNEKLFF
TRBJ2-2	TRBD1	TRBV5-6	.	TGTGCCAGCAGCCCTACGGGGACAGTGGTGGGGTCCGGGGAGCTGTTTTTT	CASSPTGTVVGSGELFF
TRBJ2-2	.	TRBV27	.	TGTGCCAGCAGTTCCAGCGGGTCGGGGGAGCTGTTTTTT	CASSSSGSGELFF
TRBJ1-6	TRBD1	TRBV18	.	TGTGCCAGCTCCGGGACAGCGCTCAATTCACCCCTCCACTTT	CASSGTALNSPLHF
TRBJ2-1	.	TRBV18	.	TGTGCCAGCTCCCGTCTATCGAGTGGGCGCAATGAGCAGTTCTTC	CASSRLSSGRNEQFF
TRBJ1-2	.	TRBV4-1	.	TGCGCCAGCAGCCACGATACTTGGGGCTACACCTTC	CASSHDTWGYTF
TRBJ2-3	TRBD1	TRBV5-4	once	TGTGCCAGCAGCTCTGGACAGGATAGCACAGATACGCAGTATTTT	CASSSGQDSTDTQYF